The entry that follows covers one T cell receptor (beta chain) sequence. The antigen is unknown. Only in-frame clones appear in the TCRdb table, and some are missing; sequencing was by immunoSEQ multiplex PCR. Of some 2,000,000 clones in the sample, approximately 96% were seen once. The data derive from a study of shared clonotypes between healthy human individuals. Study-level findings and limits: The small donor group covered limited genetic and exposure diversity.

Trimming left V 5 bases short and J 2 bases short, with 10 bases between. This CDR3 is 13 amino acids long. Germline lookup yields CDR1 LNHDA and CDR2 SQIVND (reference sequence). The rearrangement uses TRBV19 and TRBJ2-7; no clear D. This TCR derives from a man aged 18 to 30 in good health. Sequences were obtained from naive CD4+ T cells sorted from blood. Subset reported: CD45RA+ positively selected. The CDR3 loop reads CASSPGWPYEQYF. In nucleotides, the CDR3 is TGTGCCAGTAGTCCAGGATGGCCCTACGAGCAGTACTTC.